The subject of this entry is one TCR beta chain. How the authors handled the data: How many nucleated cells were present was estimated from reference gene primer amplification. The method was immunoSEQ multiplex PCR; TCRdb's version includes in-frame clones alone and lacks a portion of them. D and trimming come from the DNA, and the V and J calls and clone size come from that table. In the table there are 200,000 to 300,000 clones, about 88% of which are singletons. Enrolment of Seattle patients took place during active infection, and they were followed longitudinally. This record belongs to a study of blood T cell repertoires in COVID-19. On the study more broadly: PBMCs, B-cell-depleted T cells, or T cells provided the cDNA or gDNA that made up the material.

CDR3 length: 13 amino acids. Germline lookup yields CDR1 LGHDT and CDR2 YNNKEL (reference sequence). The V gene lost 0 bases and the J gene lost 3 bases, with 6 bases spanning the gap. Sequencing used peripheral blood. The J gene is TRBJ2-7, the V gene TRBV3-1 (or the pseudogene TRBV3-2); no reliable D call. This clonotype was sampled from a woman aged 55 to 70 with COVID-19, enrolled during active disease. The CDR3 region has the DNA TGTGCCAGCAGCCAAGAGGCCGACTACGAGCAGTACTTC. Residues: CASSQEADYEQYF.